This T cell receptor (beta chain) was found in a study of control samples from healthy donors and cancer patients. Repertoires were generated with immunoSEQ multiplex PCR, while TCRdb's copy carries only in-frame clones and drops some. The sample has some 67,000 clones, roughly 91% seen once. The V gene lost 0 bases and the J gene lost 0 bases, with 27 bases spanning the gap. Germline-derived CDR1 and CDR2 are LGHNT and FRNRAP. The CDR3 covers 21 residues. The chain joins TRBV12-5 to TRBJ2-7; D call uncertain. Sequencing was performed on PBMCs. The sequence derives from a man aged 60 to 75 with lung cancer. The CDR3 bases are TGTGCTAGTGGTTTGGTGGGTGTACAGTCAAGGTTGGCGTTTGGCTCCTACGAGCAGTACTTC. It translates to CASGLVGVQSRLAFGSYEQYF.